One sample yielded the 21 T cell receptor beta chains listed below, sequenced in a study of blood T cell repertoires in COVID-19. Clones were read by immunoSEQ multiplex PCR, and TCRdb kept only the in-frame ones, dropping some. Of approximately 69,000 clones in the sample, 60% to 80% are singletons; the top ten hold approximately 45%. Material for sequencing was peripheral blood. All receptors derive from a human donor in a cohort sampled during active COVID-19.

This chain uses TRBV27 with TRBJ2-5; D perhaps matches TRBD1 (7 bases). The CDR3 length is 15 residues. Trimming cost V 2 bases and J 2 bases, with 12 bases left between them. Germline CDR1 is MNHEY and CDR2 is SMNVEV (reference sequence). The chain's CDR3 is CASSLRAGGQETQYF. DNA of the CDR3: TGTGCCAGCAGTTTAAGGGCAGGGGGGCAAGAGACCCAGTACTTC.

The chain uses TRBV27 and TRBJ2-1, with D perhaps TRBD2 (6 bases). Trimming removed 4 bases from V and 3 bases from J, with 16 bases in between. Germline V gene sequence: CDR1 MNHEY, CDR2 SMNVEV (reference sequence). The CDR3 covers 16 residues. The DNA for the CDR3 is TGTGCCAGCAGTTCTCCCCCGTGGCGGGACTACAATGAGCAGTTCTTC. Protein sequence: CASSSPPWRDYNEQFF.

The chain recombines TRBV6-1 with TRBJ2-2; unclear D gene. Germline CDR1 and CDR2: MNHNS and SASEGT. The CDR3 has 14 residues. V was pared by 2 bases and J by 1 base, with 5 bases between. CDR3 bases: TGTGCCAGCAGTGAATCGTGGAACACCGGGGAGCTGTTTTTT. Amino acid sequence: CASSESWNTGELFF.

The V call is TRBV15, the J call TRBJ2-3; 9 positions agree with TRBD1. Germline-derived CDR1 and CDR2 are LNHNV and YYDKDF (reference sequence). With 1 base clipped from V and 3 bases from J, the junction kept 8 bases outside the gene matches. There are 17 residues in the CDR3. The CDR3 is CATSRGSGQGGTDTQYF. In nucleotides, the CDR3 is TGTGCCACCAGCAGAGGATCGGGACAGGGAGGAACAGATACGCAGTATTTT. The full variable domain, its missing parts supplied by reference TRBV15 and TRBJ2-3, is DAMVIQNPRYQVTQFGKPVTLSCSQTLNHNVMYWYQQKSSQAPKLLFHYYDKDFNNEADTPDNFQSRRPNTSFCFLDIRSPGLGDTAMYLCATSRGSGQGGTDTQYFGPGTRLTVL.

The chain is built from TRBV5-1 and TRBJ2-3; 9 bases are shared with TRBD2. Germline-derived CDR1 and CDR2 are SGHRS and YFSETQ. This CDR3 is built from 15 residues. V was pared by 1 base and J by 4 bases, with 4 bases of the junction left unmatched. The CDR3 nucleotides read TGCGCCAGCAGCTTGAGAGCGGGAGGCCCAGATACGCAGTATTTT. Translation: CASSLRAGGPDTQYF.

This rearrangement joins TRBV3-1 (or the pseudogene TRBV3-2) to TRBJ2-7, with D possibly being TRBD2 (6 bases). The CDR3 runs to 16 residues. Germline V gene data show CDR1 as LGHDT and CDR2 as YNNKEL (reference sequence). V dropped 0 bases and J dropped 7 bases, with 19 bases sitting between them. DNA for the CDR3: TGTGCCAGCAGCCAAGAGGGAGGAGGGCCCCTCTATGAGCAGTACTTC. Translation gives CASSQEGGGPLYEQYF.

J is TRBJ2-1 and V is TRBV28; 7 nucleotides align to TRBD2. Losses at the gene ends were 7 bases for V and 5 bases for J; bases not matched to a gene: 5. There are 13 residues in the CDR3. CDR1 is MDHEN and CDR2 is SYDVKM in the germline V gene. In DNA, the CDR3 is TGTGCCAGCACGGGGGGTAGCAACAATGAGCAGTTCTTC. As protein: CASTGGSNNEQFF.

This clone was detected only a few times. This chain links TRBV5-5 with TRBJ1-2, with 8 bases aligning to TRBD1. V lost 5 bases, J lost 4 bases, and 10 bases stayed unmatched. This CDR3 has 15 amino acids. Germline V gene sequence: CDR1 SGHKS, CDR2 YYEKEE (reference sequence). CDR3 nucleotides: TGTGCCAGCAGATCCCAGACAGGGGCGGCCTATGGCTACACCTTC. As protein: CASRSQTGAAYGYTF.

The rearrangement links TRBV27 to TRBJ2-5; TRBD2 matches 9 bases. CDR1 and CDR2 (germline): MNHEY, SMNVEV (reference sequence). The CDR3 runs to 16 residues. The ends lost 6 bases at V and 1 base at J; junction bases unmatched: 9. For the CDR3, the DNA is TGTGCCAGCAGCCCCTGGGCGGGGGGGCTCCAAGAGACCCAGTACTTC. Its protein is CASSPWAGGLQETQYF.

The chain joins TRBV5-1 to TRBJ1-1, with 7 bases fitting TRBD1. J gave up 5 bases and V 2 bases, and 12 bases lay outside the gene matches. The CDR3 runs to 16 residues. Germline V CDR1 and CDR2: SGHRS, YFSETQ. CDR3 coding DNA: TGCGCCAGCAGCTTCGCCCAGGGACAGTACGTGACTGAAGCTTTCTTT. Translating gives CASSFAQGQYVTEAFF.

The V call is TRBV5-4, the J call TRBJ1-1; unclear D gene. V dropped 0 bases and J dropped 0 bases, with 9 bases sitting between them. The CDR3 has 15 amino acids. Germline V lookup: CDR1 SGHNT, CDR2 YYREEE (reference sequence). In DNA form, the CDR3 reads TGTGCCAGCAGCTTGGCTGCGTTCATGAACACTGAAGCTTTCTTT. As protein: CASSLAAFMNTEAFF. Full variable domain (missing parts from reference TRBV5-4 and TRBJ1-1): ETGVTQSPTHLIKTRGQQVTLRCSSQSGHNTVSWYQQALGQGPQFIFQYYREEENGRGNFPPRFSGLQFPNYSSELNVNALELDDSALYLCASSLAAFMNTEAFFGQGTRLTVV.

This clone was observed a handful of times. The gene calls are TRBV9 and TRBJ1-1; D gene uncertain. The germline CDR1 and CDR2 sequences are SGDLS and YYNGEE. This CDR3 comprises 13 residues. Trimming took 0 bases from V and 5 from J, leaving 8 bases between them. The CDR3 bases are TGTGCCAGCAGCGTAGACCCCCGGACTGAAGCTTTCTTT. The encoded protein is CASSVDPRTEAFF.

The chain combines TRBV24-1 with TRBJ2-2; 10 bases map to TRBD2. Germline loops: CDR1 KGHDR, CDR2 SFDVKD. This CDR3 has 17 residues. The V segment lost 2 bases and the J segment 4 bases; nucleotides outside the gene matches: 6. The CDR3 protein is CATSDYTSGIGTGELFF. CDR3 nucleotides: TGTGCCACCAGTGATTATACTAGCGGGATCGGCACCGGGGAGCTGTTTTTT.

This chain uses TRBV5-4 with TRBJ2-5, with 10 bases lining up with TRBD2. Germline CDR1 is SGHNT and CDR2 is YYREEE (reference sequence). This CDR3 has 15 amino acids. V shed 2 bases and J 2 bases; nucleotides not matched to a gene: 3. This CDR3 is CASSFKREGQETQYF. Here the CDR3 DNA reads TGTGCCAGCAGCTTTAAGCGGGAGGGACAAGAGACCCAGTACTTC. Full variable domain (outside the CDR3, taken from reference TRBV5-4 and TRBJ2-5): ETGVTQSPTHLIKTRGQQVTLRCSSQSGHNTVSWYQQALGQGPQFIFQYYREEENGRGNFPPRFSGLQFPNYSSELNVNALELDDSALYLCASSFKREGQETQYFGPGTRLLVL.

The rearrangement joins TRBV21-1 to TRBJ2-5; no DNA check was done on the table's D call, TRBD1. TRBV21-1 is termed a pseudogene. There are 14 residues in the CDR3. Here the CDR3 reads CASSGGRQGETQYF. DNA of the CDR3: TGTGCCAGCAGCGGGGGCAGACAGGGTGAGACCCAGTACTTC.

CDR3 sequence reads: CASSSSGTGLYEQFF. CDR3 nucleotide sequence: TGTGCCAGCAGTTCGAGCGGGACGGGCCTGTATGAGCAGTTCTTC. The chain couples TRBV27 to TRBJ2-1, with 7 bases aligning to TRBD2. The CDR3 consists of 15 residues. The trim removed 4 bases at V and 8 bases at J, leaving 11 bases unmatched. Germline V CDR1 and CDR2: MNHEY, SMNVEV (reference sequence).

J is TRBJ1-1 and V is TRBV28; the match to TRBD1 covers 9 bases. This CDR3 is 15 amino acids long. With V trimmed by 9 bases and J by 1 base, 9 bases remained unmatched. Germline CDR1 MDHEN, CDR2 SYDVKM. The CDR3 coding sequence is TGTGCCAGTCGCACAGGGGGCGCGGGGAACACTGAAGCTTTCTTT. Encoded protein: CASRTGGAGNTEAFF.

The chain carries TRBV6-5 and TRBJ2-7; possibly TRBD2 for D (5 bases). The CDR3 runs to 14 residues. V was clipped by 8 bases and J by 1 base, with 15 bases between them. CDR1 is MNHEY, CDR2 SVGAGI, per germline. The CDR3 nucleotides read TGTGCCAGCGAGGGCAAGGGCGGGTCCTACGAGCAGTACTTC. As protein: CASEGKGGSYEQYF.

The V and J genes are TRBV5-8 and TRBJ1-3; unclear D gene. This CDR3 spans 13 amino acids. Trimming removed 5 bases from V and 4 bases from J, with 10 bases in between. Germline lookup yields CDR1 SGHTS and CDR2 YDEGEE. CDR3 loop: CASRIRGGNTIYF. The CDR3 DNA is TGTGCCAGCAGAATCAGAGGGGGAAACACCATATATTTT.

The J gene is TRBJ2-7, the V gene TRBV9; 13 bases map to TRBD2. The CDR3 contains 17 residues. V trimming: 5 bases; J trimming: 3 bases; junction bases outside the gene matches: 11. The V gene's germline CDR1 is SGDLS and CDR2 YYNGEE. CDR3 protein: CASSRTPGTSGIYEQYF. The CDR3 DNA sequence: TGTGCCAGCAGTCGAACCCCCGGGACTAGCGGGATCTACGAGCAGTACTTC.

The rearrangement joins TRBV25-1 to TRBJ1-5, with 11 bases that match TRBD1. V was pared by 2 bases and J by 6 bases, with 3 bases of the junction left unmatched. The CDR3 is 15 amino acids. From germline, CDR1 is MGHDK and CDR2 SYGVNS. In DNA, the CDR3 is TGTGCCAGCAGTGAACCGGACAGGGGGCCTCAGCCCCAGCATTTT. This encodes CASSEPDRGPQPQHF. The full variable domain, in which reference TRBV25-1 and TRBJ1-5 provide the parts outside the CDR3, is EADIYQTPRYLVIGTGKKITLECSQTMGHDKMYWYQQDPGMELHLIHYSYGVNSTEKGDLSSESTVSRIRTEHFPLTLESARPSHTSQYLCASSEPDRGPQPQHFGDGTRLSIL.